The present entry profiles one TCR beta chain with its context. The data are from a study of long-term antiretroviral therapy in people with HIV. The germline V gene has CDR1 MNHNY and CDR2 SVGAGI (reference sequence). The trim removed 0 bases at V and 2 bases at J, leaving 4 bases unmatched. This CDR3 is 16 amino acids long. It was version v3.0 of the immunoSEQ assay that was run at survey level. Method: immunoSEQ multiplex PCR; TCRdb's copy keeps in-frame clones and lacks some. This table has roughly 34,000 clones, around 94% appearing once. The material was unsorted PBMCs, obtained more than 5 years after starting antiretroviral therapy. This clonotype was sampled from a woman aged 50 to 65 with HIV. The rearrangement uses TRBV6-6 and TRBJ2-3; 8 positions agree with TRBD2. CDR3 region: CASSYSQRGPTDTQYF. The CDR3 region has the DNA TGTGCCAGCAGTTACTCACAGCGGGGGCCCACAGATACGCAGTATTTT.